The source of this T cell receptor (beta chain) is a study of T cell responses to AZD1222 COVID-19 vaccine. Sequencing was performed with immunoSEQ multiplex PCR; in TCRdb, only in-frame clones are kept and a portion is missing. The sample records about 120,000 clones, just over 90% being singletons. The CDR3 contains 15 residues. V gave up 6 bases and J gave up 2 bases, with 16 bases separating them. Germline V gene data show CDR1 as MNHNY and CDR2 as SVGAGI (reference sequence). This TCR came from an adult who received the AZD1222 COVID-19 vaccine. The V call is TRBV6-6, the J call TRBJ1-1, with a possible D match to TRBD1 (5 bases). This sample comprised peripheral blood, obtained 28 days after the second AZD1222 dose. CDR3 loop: CASRRQGGTNTEAFF. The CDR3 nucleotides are TGTGCCAGCAGGCGGCAGGGAGGTACCAACACTGAAGCTTTCTTT.